Below, one T cell receptor beta chain is given with its context. V lost 5 bases to trimming and J lost 10 bases; unmatched junction nucleotides: 8. The V gene's germline CDR1 is SGHTA and CDR2 FQGNSA. The CDR3 is 15 residues long. This sample is drawn from a study of CD8 T cells in ankylosing spondylitis. TCRdb redid the calling of the 5' RACE reads with MiXCR, one entry per CDR3 protein. The sample shows about 160,000 distinct CDR3 sequences, approximately 44% of them seen only once. The sequence derives from a male donor with ankylosing spondylitis. The chain combines TRBV7-2 with TRBJ1-6; 10 bases map to TRBD1. Sequenced: synovial fluid, either unsorted or a sorted T cell fraction (not recorded which). DNA for the CDR3: TGTGCCAGCAGCACGACAGGGGGCTTAGAATCACCCCTCCACTTT. Translation gives CASSTTGGLESPLHF.